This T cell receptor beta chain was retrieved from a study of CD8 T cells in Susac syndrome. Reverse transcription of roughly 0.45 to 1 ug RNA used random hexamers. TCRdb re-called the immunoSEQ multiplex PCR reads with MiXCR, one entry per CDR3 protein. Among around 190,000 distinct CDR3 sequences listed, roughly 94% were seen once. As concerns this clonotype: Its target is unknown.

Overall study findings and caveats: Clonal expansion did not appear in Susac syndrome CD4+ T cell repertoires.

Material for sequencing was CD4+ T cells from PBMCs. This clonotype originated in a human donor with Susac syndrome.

CDR3 sequence reads: CASSFDSTSPLHF. The DNA for the CDR3 is TGCGCCAGCAGCTTCGACAGTACATCACCCCTCCACTTT. The J gene is TRBJ1-6, the V gene TRBV5-1, with D perhaps TRBD1 (5 bases). The ends were cut back, 2 bases at V and 10 bases at J, with 10 bases in the middle. The CDR3 has 13 amino acids. Germline V gives CDR1 SGHRS, CDR2 YFSETQ.